This TCR beta chain originates from a study of blood T cells in healthy people across ages. For the study at large: Every two T cells gave about one barcoded beta molecule via template switching. General study points: Estimates of total diversity, which came from one million sequenced T cells, were considered to be underestimates.

Primers used in a second PCR of roughly 6 to 11 cycles were a sample-barcoded 5' primer and a J-beta primer mix. TCRdb itself ran the 5' RACE reads through MiXCR, one entry per CDR3 protein. This table holds around 520,000 distinct CDR3 sequences, roughly a quarter found once. Comment on this clonotype: What it binds is not known.

Total RNA, at least 5 micrograms per sample, came from PBMCs. The sample was also linked to a second study, of T cells of mothers and their children.

The sample consisted of blood. This receptor was obtained from a boy aged 2-9 years in good health.

The CDR3 nucleotides are TGTGCCAGCAGTTCGGGGGGGCCTGGGGAGACCCAGTACTTC. Translating it yields CASSSGGPGETQYF. This chain uses TRBV28 with TRBJ2-5; 8 positions match TRBD2. Germline CDR1 is MDHEN and CDR2 is SYDVKM. This CDR3 is built from 14 residues. V trimming: 4 bases; J trimming: 5 bases; junction bases outside the gene matches: 6.